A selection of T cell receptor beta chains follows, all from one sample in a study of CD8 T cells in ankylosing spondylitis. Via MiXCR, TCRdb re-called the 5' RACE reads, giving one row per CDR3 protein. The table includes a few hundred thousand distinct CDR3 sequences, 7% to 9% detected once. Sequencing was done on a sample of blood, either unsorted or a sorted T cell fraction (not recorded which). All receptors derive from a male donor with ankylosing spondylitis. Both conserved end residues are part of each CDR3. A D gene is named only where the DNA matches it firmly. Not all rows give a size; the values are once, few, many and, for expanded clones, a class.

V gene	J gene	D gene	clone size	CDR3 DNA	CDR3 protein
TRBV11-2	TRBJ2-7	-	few	TGTGCCAGCAGCTTAGATCGAAAAGAGCAGTACTTC	CASSLDRKEQYF
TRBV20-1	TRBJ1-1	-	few	TGCAGTGCTAGAGAAAAGGCCTTATTCACTGAAGCTTTCTTT	CSAREKALFTEAFF
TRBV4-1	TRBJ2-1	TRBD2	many	TGCGCCAGCAGCCAAGAAGCGGGACGGAATGAGCAGTTCTTC	CASSQEAGRNEQFF
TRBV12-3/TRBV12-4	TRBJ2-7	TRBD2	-	TGTGCCAGCAGTTTTGGGGGGCTAGCGGGTATTTCCTACGAGCAGTACTTC	CASSFGGLAGISYEQYF
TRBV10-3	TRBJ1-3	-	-	TGTGCCATCGGAGCGACGGGAAACACCATATATTTT	CAIGATGNTIYF
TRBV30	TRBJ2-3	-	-	TGTGCCTCCTCAGCAGCGGGACAGGCAAGGGGTACGCAGTATTTT	CASSAAGQARGTQYF
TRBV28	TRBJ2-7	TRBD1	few	TGTGCCAGCAGACCCGGGACAGGGGCCTCCCTCGTCTACGAGCAGTACTTC	CASRPGTGASLVYEQYF
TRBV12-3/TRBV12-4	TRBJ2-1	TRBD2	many	TGTGCCAGCAAGGTGACTAGCGAGCGGAATGAGCAGTTCTTC	CASKVTSERNEQFF
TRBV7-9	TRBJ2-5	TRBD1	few	TGTGCCAGCAGCCGCCAGGGGGCCCCGCGAGGGGAGACCCAGTACTTC	CASSRQGAPRGETQYF
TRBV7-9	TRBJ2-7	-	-	TGTGCCAGCAGCTTAGAGTCGACTAAAGGCTACGAGCAGTACTTC	CASSLESTKGYEQYF
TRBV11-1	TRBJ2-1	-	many	TGTGCCAGCAGCCCTAACAATGAGCAGTTCTTC	CASSPNNEQFF
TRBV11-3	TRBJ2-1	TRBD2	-	TGTGCCAGCGCAGCGGGAGGTAACAATGAGCAGTTCTTC	CASAAGGNNEQFF
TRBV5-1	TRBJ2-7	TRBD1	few	TGCGCCAGCAGCCCTCCGACAGGGCTGGACGAGCAGTACTTC	CASSPPTGLDEQYF
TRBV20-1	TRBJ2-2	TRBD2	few	TGCAGTGCTAGGGATAGCGGGAGCGGGGTTGTTGCCGGGGAGCTGTTTTTT	CSARDSGSGVVAGELFF
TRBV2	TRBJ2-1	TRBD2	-	TGTGCCAGCAGGGCTAGCGGGACCTTTTTACCCTACAATGAGCAGTTCTTC	CASRASGTFLPYNEQFF
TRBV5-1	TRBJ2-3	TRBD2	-	TGCGCCAGCAGCAGAGCGGGAGCTGAGGATACGCAGTATTTT	CASSRAGAEDTQYF
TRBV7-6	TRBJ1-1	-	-	TGTGCCAGCAGAGAGAGACCCATGAACACTGAAGCTTTCTTT	CASRERPMNTEAFF
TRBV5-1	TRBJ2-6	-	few	TGCGCCAGCAGCATCAGGGTATCCTCTGGGGCCAACGTCCTGACTTTC	CASSIRVSSGANVLTF
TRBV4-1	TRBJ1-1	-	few	TGCGCCAGCAGCCAACCGGGGAGAATGAACACTGAAGCTTTCTTT	CASSQPGRMNTEAFF
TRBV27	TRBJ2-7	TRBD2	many	TGTGCCAGCACTAGCGGTAATTTGGAGCAGTACTTC	CASTSGNLEQYF
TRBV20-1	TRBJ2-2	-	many	TGCAGTGCTCCCAGGGGGGGGCGTGACGGGGAGCTGTTTTTT	CSAPRGGRDGELFF
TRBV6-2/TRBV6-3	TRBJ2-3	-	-	TGTGCCAGCAGGCCACCGGGGGAAGATACGCAGTATTTT	CASRPPGEDTQYF
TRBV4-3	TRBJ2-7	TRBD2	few	TGCGCCAGCAGCCAAGAAGGGACTAGCCTTAAGCCCTACGAGCAGTACTTC	CASSQEGTSLKPYEQYF
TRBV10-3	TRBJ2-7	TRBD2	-	TGTGCCATCAGTGATTCTCCTAGCGGGAGGGCCGGGGAGCAGTACTTC	CAISDSPSGRAGEQYF
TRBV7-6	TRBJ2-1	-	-	TGTGCCAGCAGCTTAGCACAGGGTCATGAGCAGTTCTTC	CASSLAQGHEQFF
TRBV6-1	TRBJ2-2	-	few	TGTGCCAGCAGACGAGCCGGGGAGTCGCTCGGGGAGCTGTTTTTT	CASRRAGESLGELFF
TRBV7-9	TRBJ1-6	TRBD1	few	TGTGCCAGCAGCTTAGCTCGCGCAGGGGGCTCGGTGACCCTCCACTTT	CASSLARAGGSVTLHF
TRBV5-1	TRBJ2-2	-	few	TGCGCCAGCAGCCGTCTACGGTCGAACACCGGGGAGCTGTTTTTT	CASSRLRSNTGELFF
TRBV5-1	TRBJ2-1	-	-	TGCGCCAGCAGCGCGGGACCCACCACCTACAATGAGCAGTTCTTC	CASSAGPTTYNEQFF
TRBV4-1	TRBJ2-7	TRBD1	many	TGCGCCAGCAGCCAAGAACCGGGACAGTCCTACGAGCAGTACTTC	CASSQEPGQSYEQYF
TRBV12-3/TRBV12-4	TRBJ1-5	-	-	TGTGCCAGCAGTCTGGATCAGCCCCAGCATTTT	CASSLDQPQHF
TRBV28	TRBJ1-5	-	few	TGTGCCAGCATTTCAGAGGCCGCGGGGAGTAAGCCCCAGCATTTT	CASISEAAGSKPQHF
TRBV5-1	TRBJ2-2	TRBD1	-	TGCGCCAGCACATTGTCAGGGGGTAACACCGGGGAGCTGTTTTTT	CASTLSGGNTGELFF
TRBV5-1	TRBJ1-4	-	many	TGCGCCAGCAGCTTAGGGGGGCAGGCAACTAATGAAAAACTGTTTTTT	CASSLGGQATNEKLFF
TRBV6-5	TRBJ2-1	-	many	TGTGCCAGCAGTTTTATTGGGCGGACAACCCCTAGTGAGCAGTTCTTC	CASSFIGRTTPSEQFF
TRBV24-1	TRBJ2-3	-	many	TGTGCCACTACCGACAGGACGGGCACAGATACGCAGTATTTT	CATTDRTGTDTQYF
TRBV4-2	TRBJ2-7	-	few	TGTGCCAGCAGCCAAGATTATGTAGGGCCTAACGAGCAGTACTTC	CASSQDYVGPNEQYF
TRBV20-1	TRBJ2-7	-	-	TGCAGTGCTAGTTTGTCAGGGGCTAACGCCTACGAGCAGTACTTC	CSASLSGANAYEQYF
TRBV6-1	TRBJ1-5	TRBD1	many	TGTGCCAGCAGCCGCACCGGGACAGGGGCAAACAACAATCAGCCCCAGCATTTT	CASSRTGTGANNNQPQHF
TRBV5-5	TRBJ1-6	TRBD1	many	TGTGCCAGCAGCAGCTACAGGGGTGGGAGCTCCTATAATTCACCCCTCCACTTT	CASSSYRGGSSYNSPLHF
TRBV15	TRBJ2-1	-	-	TGTGCCACCAGCAGACAATCTAGCGTGGGGGCATACAATGAGCAGTTCTTC	CATSRQSSVGAYNEQFF
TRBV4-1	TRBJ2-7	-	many	TGCGCCAGCAGCCAAGATCCATTAGTCCACTACGAGCAGTACTTC	CASSQDPLVHYEQYF
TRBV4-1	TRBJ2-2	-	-	TGCGCCAGCAGCCAGTACAGGGAAATAGGCACCGGGGAGCTGTTTTTT	CASSQYREIGTGELFF
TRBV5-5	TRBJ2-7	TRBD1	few	TGTGCCAGCAGCCTAGACAGGGTCCTTTCCTACGAGCAGTACTTC	CASSLDRVLSYEQYF
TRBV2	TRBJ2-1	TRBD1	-	TGTGCCAGTTACCGGGACAGGCTGTTCCCCTACAATGAGCAGTTCTTC	CASYRDRLFPYNEQFF
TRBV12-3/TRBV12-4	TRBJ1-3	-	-	TGTGCCAGCAGTCCCCCGGGCAGTTCTGGAAACACCATATATTTT	CASSPPGSSGNTIYF
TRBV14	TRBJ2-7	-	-	TGTGCCAGCAGCCAAACACACCAGGGGGAGCAGTACTTC	CASSQTHQGEQYF
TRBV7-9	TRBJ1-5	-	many	TGTGCCAGCAGCGCGGACCGGGAGCAGCCCCAGCATTTT	CASSADREQPQHF